This T cell receptor beta chain was retrieved from a study of a mutant IDH1 vaccine in newly diagnosed glioma. The CDR3 extends over 16 amino acids. Germline CDR1 SGHDT, CDR2 YYEEEE. The V segment lost 4 bases and the J segment 2 bases; nucleotides outside the gene matches: 12. Libraries were prepared by immunoSEQ multiplex PCR; TCRdb keeps only in-frame clonotypes and omits some of them. The sample has approximately 43,000 clones, around 89% seen once; the top ten hold roughly 1.5%. Worth noting for this clone: Its target is unknown.

Time point: week 35, safety follow-up. A single vaccine dose contained 300 ug of mutant IDH1 20-mer peptide, and topical imiquimod was used with it. The starting material was PBMCs, obtained from a glioma patient whose treatment included an IDH1 peptide vaccine. The sequence came from a man aged 40-49 years with glioma. This chain links TRBV5-6 with TRBJ2-7; 7 nucleotides align to TRBD1. The DNA of the CDR3 is TGTGCCAGCAGCGTGAGGCGGACAGGCGCTACCTACGAGCAGTACTTC. Amino acids: CASSVRRTGATYEQYF.